The 16 T cell receptor beta chains below all came from one sample that was sequenced in a study of shared clonotypes between healthy human individuals (dated by TCRdb to the early 2020s). Library preparation was by the immunoSEQ multiplex PCR assay. Not all clones reach the TCRdb copy of this immuneACCESS table, which keeps in-frame sequences only. Checked studies attribute under half of the gap to unresolved V genes and leave the rest unexplained. The sample table records millions of clones; 95% of these occur just once. 0.1% to 0.15% of the sample comes from the top ten. The sequenced sample consisted of naive CD4+ T cells sorted from blood. This specimen's cell subset or site label, interpreted: CD45RA+ positively selected. The receptor set was obtained from a man aged 18-30 years in good health.

CDR3 nucleotides: TGTGCCAGCGGACTGGAGACCCAGTACTTC. Translated, it gives CASGLETQYF. J is TRBJ2-5 and V is TRBV6-5, with D perhaps matching TRBD2 (5 bases). Germline V gene data show CDR1 as MNHEY and CDR2 as SVGAGI. Trimming removed 8 bases at V and 5 bases at J, with 6 bases between. The CDR3 is made up of 10 amino acids.

The chain links TRBV10-2 to TRBJ2-7; 9 bases are shared with TRBD1. J lost 1 base, V lost 5 bases, and 6 bases had no gene match. The CDR3 loop spans 15 amino acids. CDR1 is WSHSY, CDR2 SAAADI, per germline. The CDR3 DNA follows: TGCGCCAGCAGTAAGGACAGGGGAGGTTCCTACGAGCAGTACTTC. Translation: CASSKDRGGSYEQYF.

V and J are TRBV5-1 and TRBJ1-1; perhaps TRBD1 as D (6 bases). Looked up from germline, CDR1 is SGHRS and CDR2 is YFSETQ. V lost 7 bases and J 6 bases, leaving 25 bases between the germline ends. The CDR3 covers 16 residues. CDR3 loop: CASAKIGGLTWPEAFF. DNA of the CDR3: TGCGCCAGCGCAAAGATAGGGGGTCTAACATGGCCTGAAGCTTTCTTT.

CDR3 region: CASSLKGQNTGELFF. In DNA form, the CDR3 reads TGCGCCAGCAGCTTGAAGGGACAGAACACCGGGGAGCTGTTTTTT. The chain is built from TRBV5-1 and TRBJ2-2; TRBD1 might be the D (6 bases). CDR1 and CDR2 from the germline V gene are SGHRS and YFSETQ. CDR3 size: 15 residues. V gave up 1 base and J gave up 1 base, with 8 bases separating them.

Note on this clone: One junction end disagrees with the germline gene, perhaps due to a read error. This chain uses TRBV7-7 with TRBJ2-3; no reliable D call. The CDR3 contains 15 residues. Germline V CDR1 and CDR2: SSHAT, FNYEAQ (reference sequence). In DNA, the CDR3 is TGTGCTAGCAGCCCAATAGCAGCGCCCACAGATACGCAGTATTTT. Its translation: CASSPIAAPTDTQYF. Combining the CDR3 with reference TRBV7-7 and TRBJ2-3 gives the whole variable domain GAGVSQSPRYKVTKRGQDVTLRCDPISSHATLYWYQQALGQGPEFLTYFNYEAQPDKSGLPSDRFSAERPEGSISTLTIQRTEQRDSAMYRCASSPIAAPTDTQYFGPGTRLTVL.

The CDR3 DNA follows: TGTGCCACCATACGTACCCCCTCAGGGGGCGGCGGCGAGCAGTACTTC. Its protein product is CATIRTPSGGGGEQYF. The chain employs TRBV28 and TRBJ2-7; 8 bases align to TRBD1. The trim removed 10 bases at V and 6 bases at J, leaving 20 bases unmatched. CDR3 length: 16 residues. Germline loops: CDR1 MDHEN, CDR2 SYDVKM.

This rearrangement joins TRBV6-6 to TRBJ2-7; 7 positions match TRBD1. V shed 0 bases and J 2 bases; nucleotides not matched to a gene: 4. This CDR3 contains 15 residues. CDR1 is MNHNY and CDR2 is SVGAGI in the germline V gene (reference sequence). The chain's CDR3 is CASSYSSRGPYEQYF. CDR3 DNA sequence: TGTGCCAGCAGTTACTCGAGTAGGGGGCCCTACGAGCAGTACTTC.

This chain uses TRBV9 with TRBJ1-6; D uncertain. Germline V gives CDR1 SGDLS, CDR2 YYNGEE. V lost 0 bases and J 0 bases, leaving 7 bases between the germline ends. The CDR3 sequence is 16 residues long. The CDR3 region has the DNA TGTGCCAGCAGCGTAGATCCGGGCTCCTATAATTCACCCCTCCACTTT. It translates to CASSVDPGSYNSPLHF.

This chain uses TRBV25-1 with TRBJ2-5; a weak D match, TRBD1 (6 bases). Per the germline V gene, CDR1 is MGHDK and CDR2 is SYGVNS. V was cut by 7 bases and J by 5 bases, with 20 bases left in between. The CDR3 covers 15 residues. CDR3 DNA: TGTGCCAGCAATGGGGGCGTCATCTTCGGGGAGACCCAGTACTTC. Residues: CASNGGVIFGETQYF.

This clone is a singleton in its sample. This CDR3 is missing its conserved last phenylalanine or tryptophan, likely due to a read error. The DNA is left out, because the CDR3 cannot be placed on it with certainty; the CDR3 is given as TCRdb lists it. This chain joins TRBV29-1 and TRBJ1-2. Germline loops: CDR1 SQVTM, CDR2 ANQGSEA. The CDR3 is 12 residues long, ends included. This CDR3 is CSVEDLKWGVSV.

The chain combines TRBV9 with TRBJ2-4; D uncertain. V was cut by 4 bases and J by 5 bases, with 7 bases left in between. This CDR3 region has 12 residues. The germline CDR1 and CDR2 sequences are SGDLS and YYNGEE. The CDR3 spells CASSRSENIQYF. DNA for the CDR3: TGTGCCAGCAGCCGCTCGGAAAACATTCAGTACTTC.

The genes are TRBV25-1 and TRBJ1-3, with 8 bases that match TRBD1. The germline CDR1 and CDR2 sequences are MGHDK and SYGVNS. The CDR3 runs 15 residues. Trimming took 7 bases from V and 1 from J; bases not matched to a gene: 6. As DNA, the CDR3 is TGTGCCAGCATTGCTTGGACAGGGTCTGGAAACACCATATATTTT. Its translation: CASIAWTGSGNTIYF.

This chain links TRBV6-5 with TRBJ2-7; no firm D call. The CDR3 is 15 residues long. Trimming pared 2 bases from V and 4 bases from J, leaving 15 bases between. The germline V gene encodes CDR1 MNHEY and CDR2 SVGAGI. CDR3 coding DNA: TGTGCCAGCAGTTACGTAGCCGCACGCCGATACGAGCAGTACTTC. Protein sequence: CASSYVAARRYEQYF.

The chain links TRBV10-3 to TRBJ1-3; D is perhaps TRBD1 (6 bases). From germline, CDR1 is ENHRY and CDR2 SYGVKD. This CDR3 comprises 15 residues. Trimming took 5 bases from V and 3 from J, leaving 14 bases between them. The CDR3 loop reads CAISPDQGSGNTIYF. The DNA of the CDR3 is TGTGCCATCAGTCCCGACCAGGGGAGTGGAAACACCATATATTTT.

This clone was counted a single time. This chain links TRBV21-1 with TRBJ2-1. TRBV21-1 is described as a pseudogene. The CDR3 loop spans 14 amino acids. The CDR3 loop is CARGAHDSDNEQFF. Here the CDR3 DNA reads TGTGCCAGGGGCGCTCACGACTCGGACAATGAGCAGTTCTTC.

V usage is TRBV25-1 and J usage is TRBJ2-4; D is possibly TRBD1 (5 bases). The CDR3 spans 14 residues. Deletions cut 5 bases from V and 8 bases from J, with 16 bases between. The germline gives CDR1 MGHDK, CDR2 SYGVNS. The CDR3 DNA is TGTGCCAGCAGTTCAGTCCAAGGGGCGGACATTCAGTACTTC. It yields the protein CASSSVQGADIQYF.